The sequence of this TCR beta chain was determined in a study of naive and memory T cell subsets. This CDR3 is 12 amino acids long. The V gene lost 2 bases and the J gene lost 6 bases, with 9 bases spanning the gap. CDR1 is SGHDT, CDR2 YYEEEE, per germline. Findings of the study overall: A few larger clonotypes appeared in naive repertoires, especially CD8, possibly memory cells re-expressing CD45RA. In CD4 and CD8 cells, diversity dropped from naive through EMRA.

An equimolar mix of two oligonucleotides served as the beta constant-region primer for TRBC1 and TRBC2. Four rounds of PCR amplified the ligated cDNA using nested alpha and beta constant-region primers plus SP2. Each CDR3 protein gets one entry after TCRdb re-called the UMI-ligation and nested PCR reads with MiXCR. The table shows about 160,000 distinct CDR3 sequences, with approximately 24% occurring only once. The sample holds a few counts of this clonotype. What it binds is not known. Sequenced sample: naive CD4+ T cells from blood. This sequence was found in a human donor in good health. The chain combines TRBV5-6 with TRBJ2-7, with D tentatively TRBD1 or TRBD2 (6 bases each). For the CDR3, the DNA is TGTGCCAGCAGCTTTGGAGGGGGCGAGCAGTACTTC. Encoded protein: CASSFGGGEQYF. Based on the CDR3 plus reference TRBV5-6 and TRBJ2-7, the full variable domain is DAGVTQSPTHLIKTRGQQVTLRCSPKSGHDTVSWYQQALGQGPQFIFQYYEEEERQRGNFPDRFSGHQFPNYSSELNVNALLLGDSALYLCASSFGGGEQYFGPGTRLTVT.